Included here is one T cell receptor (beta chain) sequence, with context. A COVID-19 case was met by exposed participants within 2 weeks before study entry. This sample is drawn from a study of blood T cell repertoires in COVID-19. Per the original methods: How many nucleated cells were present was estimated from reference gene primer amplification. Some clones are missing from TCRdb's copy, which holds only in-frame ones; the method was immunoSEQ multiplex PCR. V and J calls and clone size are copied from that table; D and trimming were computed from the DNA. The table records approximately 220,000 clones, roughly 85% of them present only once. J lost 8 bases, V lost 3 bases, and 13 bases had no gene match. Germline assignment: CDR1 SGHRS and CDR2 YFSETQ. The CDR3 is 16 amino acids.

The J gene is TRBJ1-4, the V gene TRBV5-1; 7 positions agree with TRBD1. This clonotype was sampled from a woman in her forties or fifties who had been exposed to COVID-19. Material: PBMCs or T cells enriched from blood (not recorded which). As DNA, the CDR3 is TGCGCCAGCAGCTCCCATGCCGGCGACAGGGTAGAAAAACTGTTTTTT. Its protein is CASSSHAGDRVEKLFF.